A single sample is the source of the 15 T cell receptor beta chains below, sequenced in a study of CD8 T cells in cerebrospinal fluid in Alzheimer's disease. TCRdb processed the 10x single-cell sequencing reads again and assigns one entry to each CDR3 protein, with no DNA. The repertoire shows 1,500 to 2,000 distinct CDR3 sequences; the top ten hold 6.2%. The sequenced material came from cerebrospinal fluid. The receptors were gathered from a human donor in good health.

According to its frequency, this clonotype is medium-sized (0.01 to 0.1%). V gene TRBV7-9 combines with J gene TRBJ1-5; TCRdb lists TRBD1, though no DNA is available to test this call. Germline loops: CDR1 SEHNR, CDR2 FQNEAQ (reference sequence). The CDR3 has 14 amino acids. The chain's CDR3 is CASSLGTANQPQHF.

Frequency places this clonotype as medium-sized. This chain uses TRBV5-1 with TRBJ2-5; TCRdb lists TRBD1, though no DNA is available to test this call. CDR1 SGHRS and CDR2 YFSETQ come from the germline V gene. The CDR3 contains 16 residues. CDR3 amino acids: CASSPGTLHHQETQYF. Based on the CDR3 plus reference TRBV5-1 and TRBJ2-5, the full variable domain is KAGVTQTPRYLIKTRGQQVTLSCSPISGHRSVSWYQQTPGQGLQFLFEYFSETQRNKGNFPGRFSGRQFSNSRSEMNVSTLELGDSALYLCASSPGTLHHQETQYFGPGTRLLVL.

In terms of frequency, this clonotype is large (0.1 to 1%). The rearrangement joins TRBV6-6 to TRBJ2-5; absent DNA, TCRdb's TRBD1 call cannot be checked. This CDR3 comprises 13 residues. The germline V gene has CDR1 MNHNY and CDR2 SVGAGI (reference sequence). The CDR3 loop is CASTPPGEETQYF.

The gene calls are TRBV4-3 and TRBJ1-4; TCRdb's assignment of TRBD1 cannot be checked, as there is no DNA. CDR3 length: 17 amino acids. Germline V CDR1 and CDR2: LGHNA, YSLEER. CDR3 loop: CASSQGIAGGLSGKLFF.

This clonotype is deemed medium-sized by its frequency. The chain carries TRBV7-9 and TRBJ1-1; without DNA, the TCRdb call of TRBD1 cannot be checked. The CDR3 extends over 14 amino acids. Germline V gene data show CDR1 as SEHNR and CDR2 as FQNEAQ (reference sequence). CDR3 sequence: CASSLRGQGPEAFF.

This clonotype is identified as medium-sized from frequency. The chain carries TRBV12-3 or TRBV12-4 and TRBJ2-3; the TCRdb D gene call, TRBD2, has no DNA to confirm it. The CDR3 contains 14 residues. CDR3 amino acids: CASTLSGYTDTQYF.

This clonotype is deemed medium-sized by its frequency. The chain uses TRBV19 and TRBJ2-5; no DNA is available, so the TRBD2 call from TCRdb remains unchecked. This CDR3 contains 16 residues. The germline CDR1 and CDR2 sequences are LNHDA and SQIVND (reference sequence). The CDR3 is CASSDHGLATKETQYF.

This clonotype is called large based on its frequency. The chain combines TRBV5-1 with TRBJ2-2. CDR3 length equals 14 residues. Germline V gene lookup returns CDR1 SGHRS and CDR2 YFSETQ. CDR3 residues: CASSTVLNTGELFF.

Frequency places this clonotype as medium-sized (0.01 to 0.1%). The chain has TRBV6-1 and TRBJ1-5. The CDR3 extends over 17 amino acids. Germline assignment: CDR1 MNHNS and CDR2 SASEGT. The CDR3 reads CASSTVPSGGSNQPQHF.

This clonotype is classed as medium-sized (0.01 to 0.1%) by frequency. The chain links TRBV19 to TRBJ2-7; TCRdb's assignment of TRBD2 cannot be checked, as there is no DNA. Germline-derived CDR1 and CDR2 are LNHDA and SQIVND (reference sequence). This CDR3 has 14 amino acids. CDR3 loop: CASSNSGGAYEQYF.

By frequency, this clonotype is medium-sized. CDR3 sequence reads: CATSSSFLDTQYF. V is TRBV15 and J is TRBJ2-3. The CDR3 extends over 13 amino acids. Germline loops: CDR1 LNHNV, CDR2 YYDKDF (reference sequence).

This clonotype is classed as medium-sized (0.01 to 0.1%) by frequency. The chain combines TRBV28 with TRBJ2-1; TCRdb designates TRBD2, a call that cannot be tested without DNA. The CDR3 spans 13 residues. Germline V lookup: CDR1 MDHEN, CDR2 SYDVKM. This CDR3 reads CASSLDPTSPAAF.

This clonotype registers medium-sized (0.01 to 0.1%) by frequency. The CDR3 region is CASRFTGDLNSPLHF. V usage is TRBV7-2 and J usage is TRBJ1-6; the D call of TRBD1 rests on TCRdb alone, since no DNA is present to check it. The CDR3 is made up of 15 amino acids. From germline, CDR1 is SGHTA and CDR2 FQGNSA.

This clonotype counts as medium-sized (0.01 to 0.1%) by frequency. The genes are TRBV5-1 and TRBJ2-1; no DNA is available, so the TRBD2 call from TCRdb remains unchecked. Germline loops: CDR1 SGHRS, CDR2 YFSETQ. The CDR3 length is 16 residues. CDR3 in amino acids: CASRPETGIVFNEQFF.

This clonotype is labeled medium-sized based on frequency. The V and J genes are TRBV18 and TRBJ2-5. This CDR3 region has 14 residues. Per the germline V gene, CDR1 is KGHSH and CDR2 is LQKENI. The CDR3 sequence is CASSPPGSQETQYF. The entire variable domain, with the rest obtained from reference TRBV18 and TRBJ2-5, is as follows: NAGVMQNPRHLVRRRGQEARLRCSPMKGHSHVYWYRQLPEEGLKFMVYLQKENIIDESGMPKERFSAEFPKEGPSILRIQQVVRGDSAAYFCASSPPGSQETQYFGPGTRLLVL.